This T cell receptor beta chain was captured by sequencing in a study of PD-L1 blockade in urothelial cancer. Study context: Administration of atezolizumab to patients began at some point between 2013 and 2014, at 1,200 mg intravenously every 3 weeks.

The germline CDR1 and CDR2 sequences are GTSNPN and SVGIG (reference sequence). CDR3 length equals 12 residues. V lost 0 bases to trimming and J lost 8 bases, with 9 bases between them. The method was immunoSEQ multiplex PCR; TCRdb's version includes in-frame clones alone and lacks a portion of them. Counted here are about 56,000 clones, 70% to 90% occurring once; the ten biggest clones make up 2.5% to 3.5%. This TCR was recovered from a man aged 45-65 years with urothelial cancer. The genes are TRBV30 and TRBJ2-3; D may be TRBD2 (5 bases). The starting material was PBMCs, obtained around atezolizumab (anti-PD-L1) treatment. The CDR3 reads CAWSVGRGTQYF. The CDR3 region has the DNA TGTGCCTGGAGTGTTGGGAGAGGTACGCAGTATTTT. The entire variable domain, with the rest obtained from reference TRBV30 and TRBJ2-3, is as follows: SQTIHQWPATLVQPVGSPLSLECTVEGTSNPNLYWYRQAAGRGLQLLFYSVGIGQISSEVPQNLSASRPQDRQFILSSKKLLLSDSGFYLCAWSVGRGTQYFGPGTRLTVL.